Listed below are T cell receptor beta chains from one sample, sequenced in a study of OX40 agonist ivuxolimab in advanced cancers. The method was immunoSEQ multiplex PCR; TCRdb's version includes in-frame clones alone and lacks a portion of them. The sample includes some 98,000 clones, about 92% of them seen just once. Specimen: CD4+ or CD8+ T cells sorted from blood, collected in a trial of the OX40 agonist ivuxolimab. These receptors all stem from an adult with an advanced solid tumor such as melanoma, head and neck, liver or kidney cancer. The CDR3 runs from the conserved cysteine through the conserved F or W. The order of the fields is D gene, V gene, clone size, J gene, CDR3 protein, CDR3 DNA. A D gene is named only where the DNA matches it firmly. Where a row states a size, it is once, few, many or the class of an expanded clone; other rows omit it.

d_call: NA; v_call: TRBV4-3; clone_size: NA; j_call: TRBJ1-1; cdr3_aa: CASSQVPLANTEAFF; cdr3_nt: TGCGCCAGCAGCCAAGTTCCTTTAGCTAACACTGAAGCTTTCTTT
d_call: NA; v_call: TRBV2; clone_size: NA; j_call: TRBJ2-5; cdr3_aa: CASSEARETQYF; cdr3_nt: TGTGCCAGCAGTGAAGCGCGGGAGACCCAGTACTTC
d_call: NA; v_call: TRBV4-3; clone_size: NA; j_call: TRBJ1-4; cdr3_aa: CASSRLKGRGEKLFF; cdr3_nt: TGCGCCAGCAGCCGGCTAAAGGGACGGGGTGAAAAACTGTTTTTT
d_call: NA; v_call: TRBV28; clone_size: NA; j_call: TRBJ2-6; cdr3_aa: CASSFGQFGANVLTF; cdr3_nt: TGTGCCAGCAGTTTTGGTCAGTTTGGGGCCAACGTCCTGACTTTC
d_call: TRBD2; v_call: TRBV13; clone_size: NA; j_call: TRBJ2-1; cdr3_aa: CASSSTSGGFNEQFF; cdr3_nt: TGTGCCAGCAGCTCGACTAGCGGGGGGTTCAATGAGCAGTTCTTC
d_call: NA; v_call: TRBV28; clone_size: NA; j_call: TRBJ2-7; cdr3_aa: CASKQGRNEQYF; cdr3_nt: TGTGCCAGCAAGCAGGGGAGAAACGAGCAGTACTTC
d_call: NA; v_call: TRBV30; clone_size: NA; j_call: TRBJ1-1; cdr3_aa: CAWVRSGANTEAFF; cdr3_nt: TGTGCCTGGGTAAGGTCAGGGGCTAACACTGAAGCTTTCTTT
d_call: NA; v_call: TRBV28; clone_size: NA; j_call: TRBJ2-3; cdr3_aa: CASSLYYRSDTQYF; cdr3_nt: TGTGCCAGCAGTTTATATTACAGGTCAGATACGCAGTATTTT
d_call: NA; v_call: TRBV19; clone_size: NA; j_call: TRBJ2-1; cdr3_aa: CASSIDHGGAPYNEQFF; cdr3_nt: TGTGCCAGTAGTATAGATCATGGAGGAGCCCCCTACAATGAGCAGTTCTTC
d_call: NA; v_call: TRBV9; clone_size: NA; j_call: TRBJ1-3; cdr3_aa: CASSVDQGFGNTIYF; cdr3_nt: TGTGCCAGCAGCGTAGACCAGGGCTTTGGAAACACCATATATTTT
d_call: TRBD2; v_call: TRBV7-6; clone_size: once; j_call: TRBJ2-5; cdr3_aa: CASSGSGLAGGPRETQYF; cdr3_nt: TGTGCCAGCAGCGGATCGGGACTAGCGGGGGGGCCTCGAGAGACCCAGTACTTC
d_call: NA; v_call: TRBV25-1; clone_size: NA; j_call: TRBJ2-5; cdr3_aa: CASSELAKETQYF; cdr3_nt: TGTGCCAGCAGTGAGCTGGCTAAGGAGACCCAGTACTTC
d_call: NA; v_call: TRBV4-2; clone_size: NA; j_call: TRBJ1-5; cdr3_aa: CASSQGYSSQPQHF; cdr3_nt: TGTGCCAGCAGCCAAGGATACAGTTCTCAGCCCCAGCATTTT
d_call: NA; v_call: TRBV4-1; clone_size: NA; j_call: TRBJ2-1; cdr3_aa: CASSQASGGAYNEQFF; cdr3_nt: TGCGCCAGCAGCCAAGCGTCCGGGGGCGCTTACAATGAGCAGTTCTTC
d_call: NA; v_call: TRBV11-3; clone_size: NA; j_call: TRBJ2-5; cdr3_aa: CASGTETQYF; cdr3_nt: TGTGCCAGCGGTACAGAGACCCAGTACTTC
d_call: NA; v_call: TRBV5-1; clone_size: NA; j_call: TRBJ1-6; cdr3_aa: CASSLQGSTNSPLHF; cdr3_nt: TGCGCCAGCAGCTTGCAGGGCAGCACTAATTCACCCCTCCACTTT
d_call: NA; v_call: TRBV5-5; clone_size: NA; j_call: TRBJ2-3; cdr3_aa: CASSLAGADTQYF; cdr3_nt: TGTGCCAGCAGCTTGGCCGGGGCAGATACGCAGTATTTT
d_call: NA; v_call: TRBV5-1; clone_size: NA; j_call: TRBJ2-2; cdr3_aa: CASSFSTSGELFF; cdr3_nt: TGCGCCAGCAGCTTCTCAACCTCCGGGGAGCTGTTTTTT
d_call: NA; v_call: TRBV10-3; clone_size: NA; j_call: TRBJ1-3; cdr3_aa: CALRTVLSGNTIYF; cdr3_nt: TGTGCCCTCCGGACAGTACTCTCTGGAAACACCATATATTTT
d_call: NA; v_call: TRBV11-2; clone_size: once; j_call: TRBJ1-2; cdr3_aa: CASSSRRPGDYGYTF; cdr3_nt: TGTGCCAGCAGCTCCCGTCGACCTGGGGACTATGGCTACACCTTC
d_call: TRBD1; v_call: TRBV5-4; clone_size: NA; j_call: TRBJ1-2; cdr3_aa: CASSGTGGGYGYTF; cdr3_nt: TGTGCCAGCAGCGGAACAGGGGGCGGCTATGGCTACACCTTC
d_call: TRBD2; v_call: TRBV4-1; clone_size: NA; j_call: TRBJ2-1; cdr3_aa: CASSQGLAASYNEQFF; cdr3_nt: TGCGCCAGCAGCCAGGGACTAGCGGCCTCCTACAATGAGCAGTTCTTC
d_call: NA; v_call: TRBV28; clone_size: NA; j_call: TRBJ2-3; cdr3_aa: CASRRGYSTQYF; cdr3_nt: TGTGCCAGCAGACGGGGGTACAGCACGCAGTATTTT
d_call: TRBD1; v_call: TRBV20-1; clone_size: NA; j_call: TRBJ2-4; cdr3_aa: CSAGKGDRKYF; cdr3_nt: TGCAGTGCTGGCAAAGGGGACAGGAAGTACTTC
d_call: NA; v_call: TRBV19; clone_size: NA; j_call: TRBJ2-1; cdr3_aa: CASSTWAGNNEQFF; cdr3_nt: TGTGCCAGTAGTACCTGGGCGGGTAACAATGAGCAGTTCTTC
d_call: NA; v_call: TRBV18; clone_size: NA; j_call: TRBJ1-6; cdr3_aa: CASSPDGNSPLHF; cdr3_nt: TGTGCCAGCTCACCCGACGGGAATTCACCCCTCCACTTT
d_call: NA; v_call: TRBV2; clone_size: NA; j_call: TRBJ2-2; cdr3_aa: CASSDLRGSAGELFF; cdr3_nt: TGTGCCAGCAGTGATCTGAGGGGCTCGGCCGGGGAGCTGTTTTTT
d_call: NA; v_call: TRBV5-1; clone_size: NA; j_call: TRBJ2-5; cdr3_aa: CASSEGTSGETQYF; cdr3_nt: TGCGCCAGCAGCGAGGGTACCTCTGGGGAGACCCAGTACTTC
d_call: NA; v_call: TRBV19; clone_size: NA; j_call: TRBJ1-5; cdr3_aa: CASKDSQVRNQPQHF; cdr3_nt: TGTGCCAGTAAGGACAGCCAAGTTCGCAATCAGCCCCAGCATTTT
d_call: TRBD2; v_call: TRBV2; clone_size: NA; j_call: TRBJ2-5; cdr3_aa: CASRRLAGGTNQETQYF; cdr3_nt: TGTGCCAGCAGACGACTAGCGGGGGGCACAAACCAAGAGACCCAGTACTTC
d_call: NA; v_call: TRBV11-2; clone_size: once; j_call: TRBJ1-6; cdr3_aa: CASRRGGLAASPLHF; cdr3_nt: TGTGCCAGCAGGCGTGGTGGCCTTGCAGCCTCACCCCTCCACTTT
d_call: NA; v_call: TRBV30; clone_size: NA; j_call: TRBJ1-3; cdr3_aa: CAWSNRDGNSGNTIYF; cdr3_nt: TGTGCCTGGAGTAATCGGGACGGAAACTCTGGAAACACCATATATTTT
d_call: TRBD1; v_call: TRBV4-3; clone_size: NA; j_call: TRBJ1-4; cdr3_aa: CASSLGPPDRAEKLFF; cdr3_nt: TGCGCCAGCAGCTTGGGGCCCCCGGACAGGGCGGAAAAACTGTTTTTT
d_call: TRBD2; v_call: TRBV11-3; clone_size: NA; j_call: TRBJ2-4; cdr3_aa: CASSLDSPAGGSLAKNIQYF; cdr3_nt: TGTGCCAGCAGCTTAGATAGTCCAGCGGGAGGGTCTCTAGCCAAAAACATTCAGTACTTC
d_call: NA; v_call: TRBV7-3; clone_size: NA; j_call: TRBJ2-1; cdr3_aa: CASSYRLASVANEQFF; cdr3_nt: TGTGCCAGCAGTTACAGGTTAGCGTCGGTGGCCAATGAGCAGTTCTTC
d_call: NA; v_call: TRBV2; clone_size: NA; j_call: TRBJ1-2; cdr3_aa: CASSGHEGQGGYTF; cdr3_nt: TGTGCCAGCAGCGGACACGAGGGGCAAGGTGGCTACACCTTC
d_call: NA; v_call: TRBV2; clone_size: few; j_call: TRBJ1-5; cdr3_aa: CASTQDAGNQPQHF; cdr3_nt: TGTGCCAGCACCCAGGACGCCGGCAATCAGCCCCAGCATTTT
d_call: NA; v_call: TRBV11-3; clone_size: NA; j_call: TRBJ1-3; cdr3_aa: CASSLDRELVSPGNTIYF; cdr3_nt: TGTGCCAGCAGCTTAGATAGGGAACTGGTAAGCCCTGGAAACACCATATATTTT
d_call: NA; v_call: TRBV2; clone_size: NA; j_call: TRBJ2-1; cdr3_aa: CASSKRVLAQFF; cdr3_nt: TGTGCCAGCAGTAAAAGGGTATTAGCGCAGTTCTTC
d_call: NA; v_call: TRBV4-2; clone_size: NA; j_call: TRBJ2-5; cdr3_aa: CASSQDRAGRGETQYF; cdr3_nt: TGTGCCAGCAGCCAAGATAGAGCGGGGAGGGGGGAGACCCAGTACTTC